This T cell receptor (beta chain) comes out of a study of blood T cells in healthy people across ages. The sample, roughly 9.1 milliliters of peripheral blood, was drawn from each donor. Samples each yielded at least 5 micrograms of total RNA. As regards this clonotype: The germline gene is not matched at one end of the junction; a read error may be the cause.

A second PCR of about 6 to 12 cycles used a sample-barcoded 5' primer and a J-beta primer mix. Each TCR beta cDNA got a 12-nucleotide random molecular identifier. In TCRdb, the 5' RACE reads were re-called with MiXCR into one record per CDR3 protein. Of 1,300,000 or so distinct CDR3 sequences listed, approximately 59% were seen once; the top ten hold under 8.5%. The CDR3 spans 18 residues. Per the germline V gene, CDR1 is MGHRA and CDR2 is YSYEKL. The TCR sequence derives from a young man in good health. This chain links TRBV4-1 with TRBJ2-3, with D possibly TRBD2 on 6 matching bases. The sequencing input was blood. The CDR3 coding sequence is TGCGCCAGCAGCCAGCTGGTAAACCGGGACTCCAGCACTGATACGCAGTATTTT. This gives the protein CASSQLVNRDSSTDTQYF.